Shown below are 13 T cell receptor beta chains from a single sample sequenced in a study of CD8+CD57+ T cells in acquired aplastic anemia. Genomic DNA provided the template from which TCR beta VDJ and CDR3 profiles were obtained. TCRdb ran MiXCR on the reads and lists one entry per CDR3 protein. Of around 130,000 distinct CDR3 sequences in the sample, more than 40% were seen once. Sequencing was done on a sample of sorted CD4+, CD8+, or CD8+CD57+ T cells (not recorded which) from PBMCs. The receptors here all came from a human donor in good health, serving as a control.

This chain links TRBV20-1 with TRBJ1-5; 9 bases map to TRBD1. The CDR3 loop spans 15 amino acids. Germline-derived CDR1 and CDR2 are DFQATT and SNEGSKA (reference sequence). V was pared by 6 bases and J by 7 bases, with 13 bases of the junction left unmatched. The CDR3 bases are TGCAGTGCGAGGACAGGGACAGGGAGGGAGCAGCCCCAGCATTTT. It translates to CSARTGTGREQPQHF.

The table lists this clonotype with a few counts. The J gene is TRBJ2-2, the V gene TRBV29-1; a possible D gene is TRBD2 (6 bases). Germline-derived CDR1 and CDR2 are SQVTM and ANQGSEA. The CDR3 contains 13 residues. With 5 bases removed from V and 4 bases from J, the gap between germline ends came to 11 bases. CDR3 DNA sequence: TGCAGCGTTTCCCTAGCGATCACCGGGGAGCTGTTTTTT. Protein product: CSVSLAITGELFF.

The rearrangement joins TRBV19 to TRBJ1-1, with 7 bases fitting TRBD1. The V and J ends lost 4 bases and 1 base, in that order; junction bases with no gene match: 6. Per the germline V gene, CDR1 is LNHDA and CDR2 is SQIVND (reference sequence). The CDR3 length is 15 residues. Here the CDR3 DNA reads TGTGCCAGTAGTAGGACAGGACGAAAGAACACTGAAGCTTTCTTT. This gives the protein CASSRTGRKNTEAFF.

The rearrangement links TRBV7-9 to TRBJ1-1; D call uncertain. The CDR3 loop spans 12 amino acids. From germline, CDR1 is SEHNR and CDR2 FQNEAQ (reference sequence). With 2 bases removed from V and 4 bases from J, the gap between germline ends came to 5 bases. In nucleotides, the CDR3 is TGTGCCAGCAGCTTAAGCGTCACTGAAGCTTTCTTT. Its protein is CASSLSVTEAFF.

This clonotype was seen repeatedly, ten times or more. V and J are TRBV20-1 and TRBJ2-7; D may match TRBD1 or TRBD2 (5 bases each). Germline V gene sequence: CDR1 DFQATT, CDR2 SNEGSKA (reference sequence). The CDR3 has 13 residues. Deletions cut 3 bases from V and 7 bases from J, with 16 bases between. CDR3 sequence reads: CSASKRTTGEQYF. In DNA, the CDR3 is TGCAGTGCTAGTAAGAGGACAACGGGGGAGCAGTACTTC.

This clonotype was seen a few times. Since no conserved phenylalanine or tryptophan closes the CDR3, a read error is the likely cause. No DNA is shown, since the ends of the CDR3 on it are uncertain; the CDR3 is the one TCRdb lists. This sequence joins TRBV14 and TRBJ1-6; the tabulated D call, TRBD1, remains unverified against the DNA. Germline values: CDR1 SGHDN, CDR2 FVKESK. The CDR3 totals 15 residues, both ends included. The CDR3 protein is CASSQVTGYNSPPHI.

The V gene is TRBV29-1, the J gene TRBJ2-3; D is uncertain. Deletions cut 4 bases from V and 0 bases from J, with 5 bases between. Germline assignment: CDR1 SQVTM and CDR2 ANQGSEA. The CDR3 runs to 12 residues. CDR3 DNA: TGCAGCGTTGCCCTAAGCACAGATACGCAGTATTTT. Amino acids: CSVALSTDTQYF.

V gene TRBV7-3 combines with J gene TRBJ1-2; 9 bases fit TRBD1. V trimming: 5 bases; J trimming: 5 bases; junction bases outside the gene matches: 12. The CDR3 is 16 residues long. Germline V gene lookup returns CDR1 SGHTA and CDR2 FQGTGA. The CDR3 loop is CASSARTGDQRYGYTF. CDR3 in DNA: TGTGCCAGCAGCGCCCGGACAGGGGATCAGCGTTATGGCTACACCTTC.

In DNA, the CDR3 is TGTGCCAACAGCAACCCGGCAGAGACGCAAACCTACGAGCAGTACTTC. Translating gives CANSNPAETQTYEQYF. The chain recombines TRBV10-3 with TRBJ2-7; D not resolved. In germline, CDR1 is ENHRY, CDR2 SYGVKD. CDR3 length equals 16 residues. With 10 bases removed from V and 2 bases from J, the gap between germline ends came to 24 bases.

The chain employs TRBV10-3 and TRBJ1-2; no definite D call. V was clipped by 4 bases and J by 7 bases, with 13 bases between them. Germline CDR1 is ENHRY and CDR2 is SYGVKD. The CDR3 loop spans 13 amino acids. The CDR3 here is CAISAQASGGYTF. The CDR3 bases are TGTGCCATCAGTGCCCAAGCGAGTGGTGGCTACACCTTC.

The sample holds many counts of this clonotype. The chain carries TRBV12-3 or TRBV12-4 and TRBJ1-1, with a tentative D call TRBD1 (6 bases). This CDR3 is 14 amino acids long. With 7 bases removed from V and 11 bases from J, the gap between germline ends came to 23 bases. The DNA of the CDR3 is TGTGCCAGCACCGATAGGGGGGGGCAGATGATGGCTTTCTTT. Its protein product is CASTDRGGQMMAFF.

Concerning this clonotype: The junction shows a germline mismatch at one end, possibly a read error. The rearrangement links TRBV5-1 to TRBJ1-1; D gene ambiguous. Per the germline V gene, CDR1 is SGHRS and CDR2 is YFSETQ. The CDR3 runs 15 residues. The CDR3 coding sequence is TGCGCCAGCAGCCCTCCGGAGCCCGTTGGTGATGAAGCTCTCTTT. Amino acids: CASSPPEPVGDEALF.

CDR3 DNA sequence: TGCGCCAGCAGCCAAGAGCAGGACTTGAATTCACCCCTCCACTTT. Amino acids: CASSQEQDLNSPLHF. V usage is TRBV4-1 and J usage is TRBJ1-6; D is ambiguous. CDR1 and CDR2 from the germline V gene are MGHRA and YSYEKL. This CDR3 spans 15 amino acids. V was clipped by 0 bases and J by 7 bases, with 10 bases between them.